This T cell receptor beta chain was sequenced during a study of blood T cell repertoires in COVID-19. The wider study: Samples came from the United States, Italy and Spain, spanning acute and convalescent COVID-19.

Authors' methods: Estimation of nucleated cell counts relied on the amplification of reference gene primers. Using immunoSEQ multiplex PCR, the repertoire was profiled, and TCRdb retains in-frame clones only, with some absent. For V, J and clone size, that table is used; D and trimming come from the DNA. Of roughly 100,000 clones in the sample, around 81% were seen once. CDR1 is SGHTA, CDR2 FQGNSA, per germline. V was clipped by 5 bases and J by 1 base, with 18 bases between them. The CDR3 is 18 residues long. The chain carries TRBV7-2 and TRBJ2-6; D perhaps matches TRBD2 (5 bases). The sequence was obtained from a man older than 75 with acute or convalescent COVID-19. The specimen sequenced was peripheral blood. The CDR3 DNA is TGTGCCAGCAGCCCCAGGAGGTCCTTCATATCTGGGGCCAACGTCCTGACTTTC. This sequence encodes CASSPRRSFISGANVLTF.